A single sample is the source of the 21 T cell receptor beta chains below, sequenced in a study of T cells in women clearing cervical HPV infection (dated by TCRdb to the late 2010s). Receptors were amplified or captured by the immunoSEQ multiplex PCR assay. TCRdb took over this immuneACCESS table, retaining in-frame rearrangements with V and J assigned. Such tables are incomplete; in checked studies, under half of the missing clones stem from an unresolved V gene, and the remainder is unexplained. This sample's table carries tens of thousands of clones. Approximately 24% of the sample is held by the ten biggest clonotypes. The source material was blood buffy coat. The receptors were sampled from a woman between 18 and 75 years old with a cervical HPV16 infection that either progressed to CIN3+ or cleared (not recorded which).

In the case of this clone: The read finishes 3 residues shy of the CDR3 end, and the germline J gene is used to complete it. The J gene is TRBJ2-2, the V gene TRBV20-1; 7 positions match TRBD1. V dropped 0 bases and J dropped 7; count of bases not matched to a gene: 2. CDR3 length: 13 residues. CDR1 is DFQATT, CDR2 SNEGSKA, per germline (reference sequence). The sequenced part of the CDR3 DNA is TGCAGTGCTAGAGAGCAGGGGGTCGGGGAG. It codes for CSAREQGVGE. The whole CDR3 protein reads CSAREQGVGELFF.

The CDR3 reads CASSQPDSNYGYTF. The DNA read from the CDR3 is TGCGCCAGCAGCCAACCCGACAGTAACTATGGC. The chain carries TRBV4-1 and TRBJ1-2; maybe TRBD1 (5 bases). With the read ending 3 residues before the CDR3 end, the germline J gene is used to fill in that end. V was shortened by 2 bases and J by 1 base, with 8 bases between the two germline ends. Germline V gene sequence: CDR1 MGHRA, CDR2 YSYEKL. The CDR3 totals 14 residues.

Concerning this clone: The CDR3 end is not reached by the read, which stops 3 residues before it; the germline J gene fills it in. The chain employs TRBV20-1 and TRBJ2-6; 12 positions agree with TRBD1. The CDR3 contains 18 residues. The V gene's germline CDR1 is DFQATT and CDR2 SNEGSKA (reference sequence). The V segment lost 4 bases and the J segment 2 bases; nucleotides outside the gene matches: 9. The CDR3 region is CSATRGGTGGPGANVLTF. The CDR3 DNA, read in part, is TGCAGTGCTACCCGAGGAGGGACAGGGGGCCCTGGGGCCAACGTC.

On this clone itself: Read coverage stops 3 residues before the CDR3 terminus; the germline J gene supplies the remainder. V is TRBV7-3 and J is TRBJ2-1; 10 nucleotides match TRBD2. The germline V gene has CDR1 SGHTA and CDR2 FQGTGA. Trimming removed 0 bases from V and 4 bases from J; junction bases left unmatched: 6. The CDR3 has 17 amino acids. CDR3 DNA (partial): TGTGCCAGCAGCTTAACTGTTAGGACTAGCGGATACAATGAG. It specifies CASSLTVRTSGYNE. The full CDR3 protein reads CASSLTVRTSGYNEQFF.

As regards this clone: Mismatch with germline at one junction end may stem from a read error. The CDR3 is cut off 3 residues early in the read; its end comes from the germline J gene. This chain links TRBV7-7 with TRBJ2-2; D is uncertain. This CDR3 contains 14 residues. Germline V lookup: CDR1 SSHAT, CDR2 FNYEAQ (reference sequence). The CDR3 loop is CASSSVWNTGELFF. The sequenced CDR3 bases are TGTGCTAGCAGCTCCGTTTGGAACACCGGGGAG.

As for this clone: The CDR3 is cut off 3 residues early in the read; its end comes from the germline J gene. This chain uses TRBV11-2 with TRBJ2-1, with 12 bases matching TRBD2. V lost 3 bases, J lost 7 bases, and 4 bases stayed unmatched. This CDR3 comprises 15 residues. Germline CDR1 is SGHAT and CDR2 is FQNNGV. The CDR3 here is CASSFLAGGPNEQFF. The sequenced CDR3 bases are TGTGCCAGCAGCTTCCTAGCGGGAGGGCCGAATGAG.

In the case of this clone: From the germline J gene comes the end of the CDR3, since the read stops 3 residues before it. V is TRBV5-6 and J is TRBJ2-7, with D hard to call. Germline CDR1 and CDR2: SGHDT and YYEEEE. CDR3 length: 13 residues. Trimming removed 1 base at V and 3 bases at J, with 8 bases between. Partial CDR3 DNA: TGTGCCAGCAGCTTGTCCGTTAACTACGAG. This codes for CASSLSVNYE. The entire CDR3 protein reads CASSLSVNYEQYF.

About this clone itself: The read halts 3 residues ahead of the CDR3 end, with the missing end drawn from the germline J gene. The gene calls are TRBV18 and TRBJ2-7; 7 bases map to TRBD1. The germline V gene has CDR1 KGHSH and CDR2 LQKENI. The CDR3 loop spans 16 amino acids. V dropped 1 base and J dropped 0; count of bases not matched to a gene: 6. This chain's CDR3 is CASSPLIGQDSYEQYF. The CDR3 bases that were read are TGTGCCAGCTCACCACTAATAGGACAGGACTCCTACGAG.

In the case of this clone: The read falls 3 residues short of the CDR3 end, and the missing part is taken from the germline J gene. The rearrangement joins TRBV20-1 to TRBJ2-3, with D perhaps TRBD1 (6 bases). There are 14 residues in the CDR3. Germline-derived CDR1 and CDR2 are DFQATT and SNEGSKA (reference sequence). The sequenced CDR3 bases are TGCAGTGCTGCAGGGGCCGGACAGCAAGAGACG. It codes for CSAAGAGQQET. The entire CDR3 protein is CSAAGAGQQETQYF.

A word on this clone: The read finishes 3 residues shy of the CDR3 end, and the germline J gene is used to complete it. This rearrangement joins TRBV20-1 to TRBJ1-1; D remains ambiguous. The CDR3 has 14 residues. Trimming took 3 bases from V and 0 from J, leaving 11 bases between them. In germline, CDR1 is DFQATT, CDR2 SNEGSKA (reference sequence). The sequenced CDR3 bases are TGCAGTGCTAGGAAGGGTTCCTTGAACACTGAA. Translation: CSARKGSLNTE. The whole CDR3 is CSARKGSLNTEAFF.

Note on this clone: The read stops 3 residues short of the end of the CDR3; the missing end is completed from the germline J gene. This rearrangement joins TRBV10-1 to TRBJ2-5; 8 bases match TRBD1. Germline V lookup: CDR1 WNHNN, CDR2 SYGVQD (reference sequence). V shed 2 bases, J shed 3 bases, and the junction held 2 bases outside the gene matches. The CDR3 consists of 14 residues. The CDR3 protein is CASSEGTGEETQYF. CDR3 bases read: TGCGCCAGCAGTGAGGGGACAGGTGAAGAGACC.

A word on this clone: With the read ending 3 residues before the CDR3 end, the germline J gene is used to fill in that end. The rearrangement joins TRBV19 to TRBJ1-6, with TRBD1 matching over 9 bases. Germline V gene sequence: CDR1 LNHDA, CDR2 SQIVND (reference sequence). Trimming took 3 bases from V and 10 from J; bases not matched to a gene: 10. The CDR3 has 16 amino acids. Incomplete CDR3 DNA: TGTGCCAGTAGTATGCTCGACAGGGGGACGAAGTCACCC. This sequence encodes CASSMLDRGTKSP. The CDR3, in full, reads CASSMLDRGTKSPLHF.

Regarding this clone: The read terminates 3 residues ahead of where the CDR3 ends, so the germline J gene completes it. This sequence joins TRBV20-1 and TRBJ1-1; D ambiguous. The CDR3 totals 13 residues. V lost 6 bases, J lost 1 base, and 12 bases lay in between. The germline gives CDR1 DFQATT, CDR2 SNEGSKA (reference sequence). CDR3 DNA (partial): TGCAGTGCCCCACTCCCGGGGAACACTGAA. Translating gives CSAPLPGNTE. The whole CDR3 sequence reads CSAPLPGNTEAFF.

With regard to this clone: The read falls 3 residues short of the CDR3 end, and the missing part is taken from the germline J gene. The J gene is TRBJ2-2, the V gene TRBV29-1, with TRBD2 matching over 9 bases. CDR1 and CDR2 from the germline V gene are SQVTM and ANQGSEA. This CDR3 contains 14 residues. After removal of 6 bases from V and 1 base from J, the junction contained 3 bases not matched to a gene. The CDR3 DNA, read in part, is TGCAGCGTGCAAGCGGGAGGGAACACCGGGGAG. Residues: CSVQAGGNTGE. From start to end, the CDR3 is CSVQAGGNTGELFF.

In regard to this clone: The DNA ends 3 residues before the CDR3 does, and the rest of the CDR3 is filled in from the germline J gene. The J gene is TRBJ2-3, the V gene TRBV2; 14 nucleotides align to TRBD2. The CDR3 spans 18 residues. Germline trimming cut 3 bases from V and 5 bases from J; bases unmatched to any gene: 10. CDR1 and CDR2 (germline): SNHLY, FYNNEI. The CDR3 DNA, read in part, is TGTGCCAGCAGTGAGGGAGGGACTAGCGGGAGTATTGGAGATACG. The encoded protein is CASSEGGTSGSIGDT. The entire CDR3 protein is CASSEGGTSGSIGDTQYF.

Comments on this clone: The missing CDR3 end, 3 residues past where the read stops, is filled in from the germline J gene. J is TRBJ1-5 and V is TRBV19; D call uncertain. Germline V lookup: CDR1 LNHDA, CDR2 SQIVND (reference sequence). The CDR3 has 11 residues. V shed 5 bases and J shed 8 bases, with 7 bases lying between them. CDR3 region: CASSPPKPQHF. CDR3 DNA, as far as it was read: TGTGCCAGTAGTCCACCTAAGCCC.

Details on this clone: Read coverage stops 3 residues before the CDR3 terminus; the germline J gene supplies the remainder. The rearrangement uses TRBV19 and TRBJ2-3; 7 bases fit TRBD1. The CDR3 has 12 amino acids. Germline values: CDR1 LNHDA, CDR2 SQIVND (reference sequence). The sequenced part of the CDR3 DNA is TGTGCCAGTAGTAACCAGGGGGAGACG. Translating gives CASSNQGET. The CDR3 as a whole reads CASSNQGETQYF.

The CDR3 DNA, read in part, is TGTGCCAGTAGAGTAGCGGGAGGAGAGACC. Translating it yields CASRVAGGET. The CDR3 in its entirety is CASRVAGGETQYF. The gene calls are TRBV19 and TRBJ2-5, with 10 bases fitting TRBD2. The CDR3 end lies 3 residues beyond the end of the read and is filled in from the germline J gene. Germline CDR1 reads LNHDA; CDR2 reads SQIVND (reference sequence). V lost 6 bases to trimming and J lost 4 bases; unmatched junction nucleotides: 2. CDR3 size: 13 residues.

Partial CDR3 DNA: TGTGCCAGCACCATAGGGGGTACATGGGGCACAGATACG. Residues: CASTIGGTWGTDT. The full CDR3 protein is CASTIGGTWGTDTQYF. The chain has TRBV12-3 or TRBV12-4 and TRBJ2-3; TRBD1 might be the D (6 bases). Read sequence stops 3 residues before the CDR3 end, and the germline J gene provides the missing end. Deletions cut 7 bases from V and 1 base from J, with 18 bases between. The CDR3 is made up of 16 amino acids.

Regarding this clone: The sequenced fragment ends 3 residues before the CDR3 boundary, so the rest is inferred from the germline J gene. The chain has TRBV10-1 and TRBJ2-5; 9 bases are shared with TRBD2. There are 15 residues in the CDR3. Germline CDR1 reads WNHNN; CDR2 reads SYGVQD (reference sequence). After removal of 6 bases from V and 5 bases from J, the junction contained 10 bases not matched to a gene. CDR3 region: CASSPRVAGEETQYF. CDR3 DNA (partial): TGCGCCAGCAGCCCCCGAGTAGCGGGAGAGGAGACC.

Regarding this clone: Read coverage stops 3 residues before the CDR3 terminus; the germline J gene supplies the remainder. The chain couples TRBV6-2 or TRBV6-3 to TRBJ2-3, with D possibly being TRBD1 (6 bases). Trimming pared 6 bases from V and 0 bases from J, leaving 13 bases between. CDR3 length equals 15 residues. The germline V gene encodes CDR1 MNHEY and CDR2 SVGEGT. CDR3: CASRNRDKSTDTQYF. The sequenced part of the CDR3 DNA is TGTGCCAGCAGAAACCGGGACAAGAGCACAGATACG.